Listed below are T cell receptor beta chains from one sample, sequenced in a study of cytomegalovirus exposure and HLA in healthy donors. TCRdb keeps only in-frame clones here, not all; method: immunoSEQ multiplex PCR. The sample has fewer than 250,000 clones; approximately 77% are singletons. Sample: PBMCs. The source is a man aged 40-49 years in good health and CMV-seropositive. The CDR3 runs from the conserved cysteine through the conserved F or W.

J gene: TRBJ1-4
V gene: TRBV6-6
CDR3 protein: CASGDRLYEKLFF

J gene: TRBJ1-2
V gene: TRBV7-3
CDR3 protein: CASSAPGQGGYTF

J gene: TRBJ2-3
V gene: TRBV9
CDR3 protein: CASSVGKREGLTDTQYF

J gene: TRBJ2-2
V gene: TRBV7-2
CDR3 protein: CASSSGAGMSGELFF

J gene: TRBJ1-1
V gene: TRBV6-5
CDR3 protein: CASSYLPGQGHEAFF

J gene: TRBJ2-6
V gene: TRBV9
CDR3 protein: CASSAQGSGPGANVLTF

J gene: TRBJ1-2
V gene: TRBV2
CDR3 protein: CASSRDRRNYGYTF

J gene: TRBJ1-2
V gene: TRBV28
CDR3 protein: CASSLDRARGYTF

J gene: TRBJ2-2
V gene: TRBV11-3
CDR3 protein: CASSLAPGGGATGELFF

J gene: TRBJ1-1
V gene: TRBV7-9
CDR3 protein: CSSSPNRENTEAFF

J gene: TRBJ1-1
V gene: TRBV4-1
CDR3 protein: CASSQDKAGGITEAFF

J gene: TRBJ2-7
V gene: TRBV2
CDR3 protein: CASSGSRQGHTYEQYF

J gene: TRBJ2-1
V gene: TRBV18
CDR3 protein: CASSPVAGFSSYNEQFF

J gene: TRBJ2-2
V gene: TRBV9
CDR3 protein: CASSVGPPGELFF

J gene: TRBJ2-2
V gene: TRBV29-1
CDR3 protein: CSAHEGDYGELFF

J gene: TRBJ1-1
V gene: TRBV18
CDR3 protein: CASSPSSTMNTEAFF

J gene: TRBJ2-1
V gene: TRBV9
CDR3 protein: CASSVASGIGEQFF

J gene: TRBJ2-5
V gene: TRBV2
CDR3 protein: CASSEMGASGRGRETQYF

J gene: TRBJ1-1
V gene: TRBV19
CDR3 protein: CASSIAQDTEAFF

J gene: TRBJ2-7
V gene: TRBV7-9
CDR3 protein: CASSPGTPYEQYF

J gene: TRBJ1-1
V gene: TRBV7-6
CDR3 protein: CASSQTGGGTEAFF

J gene: TRBJ2-7
V gene: TRBV15
CDR3 protein: CATSRDTSFEQYF

J gene: TRBJ2-3
V gene: TRBV14
CDR3 protein: CASSPRGSWPDTQYF

J gene: TRBJ2-5
V gene: TRBV6-5
CDR3 protein: CASRPWGVETQYF

J gene: TRBJ2-1
V gene: TRBV11-2
CDR3 protein: CASSLGRLAEYEQFF

J gene: TRBJ2-6
V gene: TRBV14
CDR3 protein: CASSQVRGSGANVLTF

J gene: TRBJ2-5
V gene: TRBV2
CDR3 protein: CASKEGHVQETQYF

J gene: TRBJ2-2
V gene: TRBV25-1
CDR3 protein: CASSERRDGTGELFF

J gene: TRBJ1-6
V gene: TRBV28
CDR3 protein: CASSFSTGLSPLHF

J gene: TRBJ2-7
V gene: TRBV7-2
CDR3 protein: CASSPGQSWTYEQYF

J gene: TRBJ1-5
V gene: TRBV5-4
CDR3 protein: CASSRDRGGQPQHF

J gene: TRBJ2-2
V gene: TRBV6-8
CDR3 protein: CASRSGGAGTGELFF

J gene: TRBJ2-5
V gene: TRBV5-4
CDR3 protein: CASSLTSRSEETQYF

J gene: TRBJ1-1
V gene: TRBV6-1
CDR3 protein: CASKAYPEAFF

J gene: TRBJ2-7
V gene: TRBV28
CDR3 protein: CASSSREDYEQYF

J gene: TRBJ1-5
V gene: TRBV11-3
CDR3 protein: CASSLVSGKCNQPQHF

J gene: TRBJ2-2
V gene: TRBV2
CDR3 protein: CASRSVPGELFF

J gene: TRBJ1-4
V gene: TRBV27
CDR3 protein: CASSLWSGGSNEKLFF

J gene: TRBJ1-2
V gene: TRBV2
CDR3 protein: CASSEAPDIYGYTF

J gene: TRBJ1-5
V gene: TRBV18
CDR3 protein: CASSEQDSNQPQHF

J gene: TRBJ2-7
V gene: TRBV7-9
CDR3 protein: CASSLSGRGEQYF

J gene: TRBJ2-2
V gene: TRBV5-1
CDR3 protein: CASSLALGGNTGELFF

J gene: TRBJ2-5
V gene: TRBV4-1
CDR3 protein: CASSQENSQTQYF

J gene: TRBJ1-6
V gene: TRBV6-1
CDR3 protein: CASSGGTGGANSPLHF

J gene: TRBJ1-2
V gene: TRBV29-1
CDR3 protein: CSVEYIANYGYTF

J gene: TRBJ1-4
V gene: TRBV4-3
CDR3 protein: CASSQAGVALEKLFF

J gene: TRBJ1-4
V gene: TRBV5-4
CDR3 protein: CASSLQGGMGEKLFF

J gene: TRBJ2-3
V gene: TRBV5-8
CDR3 protein: CASSFTSGARSAQYF

J gene: TRBJ2-3
V gene: TRBV2
CDR3 protein: CASSVGQSTDTQYF

J gene: TRBJ2-1
V gene: TRBV15
CDR3 protein: CATSSYGVSGSSYNGQFF

J gene: TRBJ1-6
V gene: TRBV2
CDR3 protein: CASKGFGDLYNSPLHF

J gene: TRBJ2-3
V gene: TRBV5-4
CDR3 protein: CASSSDRGLTDTQYF

J gene: TRBJ1-6
V gene: TRBV6-1
CDR3 protein: CASGRDGLNSPLHF

J gene: TRBJ1-1
V gene: TRBV10-3
CDR3 protein: CAIKRTGGTYTEAFF

J gene: TRBJ1-2
V gene: TRBV19
CDR3 protein: CASSQGHLNYGYTF